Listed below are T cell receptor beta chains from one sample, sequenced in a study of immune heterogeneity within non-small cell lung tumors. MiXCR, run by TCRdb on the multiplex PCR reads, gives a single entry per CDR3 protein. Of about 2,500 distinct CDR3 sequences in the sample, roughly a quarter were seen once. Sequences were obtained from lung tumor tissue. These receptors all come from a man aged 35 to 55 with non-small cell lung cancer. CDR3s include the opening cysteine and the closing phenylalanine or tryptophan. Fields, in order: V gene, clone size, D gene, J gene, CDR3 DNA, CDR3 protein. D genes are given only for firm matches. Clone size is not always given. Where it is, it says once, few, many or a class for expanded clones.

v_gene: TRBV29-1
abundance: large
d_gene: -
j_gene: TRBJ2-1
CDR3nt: TGCAGCGTTGATAGCAGGTGGGATGAGCAGTTCTTC
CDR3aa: CSVDSRWDEQFF

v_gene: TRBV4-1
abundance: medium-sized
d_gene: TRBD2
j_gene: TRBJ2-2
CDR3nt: TGCGCCAGCAGCCAACCTTGGGGACTAGCGGGAGGTAAAGCAGGGGAGCTGTTTTTT
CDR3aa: CASSQPWGLAGGKAGELFF

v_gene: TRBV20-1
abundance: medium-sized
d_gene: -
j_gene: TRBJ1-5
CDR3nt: TGCAGTGCCAGCCGGCCCCTCAGGGGAAATCAGCCCCAGCATTTT
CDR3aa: CSASRPLRGNQPQHF

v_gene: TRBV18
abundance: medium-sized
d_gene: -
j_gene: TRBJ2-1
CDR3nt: TGTGCCAGCTCAACCCTAGACAGGCCCTCTACCTACAATGAGCAGTTCTTC
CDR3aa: CASSTLDRPSTYNEQFF

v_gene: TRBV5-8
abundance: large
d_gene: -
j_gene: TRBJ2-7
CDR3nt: TGTGCCAGCAGGTACTACAGGGTACCCTACGAGCAGTACTTC
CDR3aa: CASRYYRVPYEQYF

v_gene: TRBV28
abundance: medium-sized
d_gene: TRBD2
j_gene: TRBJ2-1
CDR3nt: TGTGCCAGCAGCTACCCGGGAGGGTGGGGGAACAATGAGCAGTTCTTC
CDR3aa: CASSYPGGWGNNEQFF

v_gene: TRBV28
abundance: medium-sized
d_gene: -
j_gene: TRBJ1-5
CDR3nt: TGTGCCAGCAGCAAAGCTCAGCCCCAGCATTTT
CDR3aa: CASSKAQPQHF

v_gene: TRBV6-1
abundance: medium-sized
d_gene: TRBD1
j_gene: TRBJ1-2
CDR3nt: TGTGCCAGCAGTTACCTGACAGGGACTGACTATGGCTACACCTTC
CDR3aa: CASSYLTGTDYGYTF

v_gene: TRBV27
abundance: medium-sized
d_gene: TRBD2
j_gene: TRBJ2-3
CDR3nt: TGTGCCAGCAGTACCACCGGACTAGCGGGGGGGCAAGATACGCAGTATTTT
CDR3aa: CASSTTGLAGGQDTQYF

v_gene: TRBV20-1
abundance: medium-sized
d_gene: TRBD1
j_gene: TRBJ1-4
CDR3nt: TGCAGTGCCCTAGACAGGGCGGATGAAAAACTGTTTTTT
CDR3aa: CSALDRADEKLFF

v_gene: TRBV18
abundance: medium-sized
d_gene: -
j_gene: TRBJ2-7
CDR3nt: TGTGCCAGCTCACCCCCGGGAAGAGTCGACGAGCAGTACTTC
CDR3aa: CASSPPGRVDEQYF

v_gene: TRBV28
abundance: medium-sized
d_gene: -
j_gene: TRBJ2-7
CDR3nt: TGTGCCAGCAGCCCACAGGGTGCCTGGGACCACGAGCAGTACTTC
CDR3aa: CASSPQGAWDHEQYF

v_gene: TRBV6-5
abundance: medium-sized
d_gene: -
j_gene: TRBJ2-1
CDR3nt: TGTGCCAGCAGTTACTCTGCTAGCAACAATGAGCAGTTCTTC
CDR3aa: CASSYSASNNEQFF

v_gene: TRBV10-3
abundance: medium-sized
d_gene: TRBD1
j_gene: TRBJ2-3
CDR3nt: TGTGCCATCAGTGAGATAAAGGGGGCTGTCTCCACAGATACGCAGTATTTT
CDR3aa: CAISEIKGAVSTDTQYF

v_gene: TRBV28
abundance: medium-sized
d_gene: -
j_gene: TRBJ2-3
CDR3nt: TGTGCCAGCAGTATACTACAGGGACATACTAGCACAGATACGCAGTATTTT
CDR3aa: CASSILQGHTSTDTQYF

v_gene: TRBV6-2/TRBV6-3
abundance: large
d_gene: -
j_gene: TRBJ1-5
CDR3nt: TGTGCCAGCAGTTTAGCGTCCCTGTCCGATAGCAATCAGCCCCAGCATTTT
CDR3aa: CASSLASLSDSNQPQHF

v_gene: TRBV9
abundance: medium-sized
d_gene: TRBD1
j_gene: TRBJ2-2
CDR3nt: TGTGCCAGCAGCGTAAACCCGAGAGGGACAGGGGGCGAAAGGCCAACGACCGGGGAGCTGTTTTTT
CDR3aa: CASSVNPRGTGGERPTTGELFF

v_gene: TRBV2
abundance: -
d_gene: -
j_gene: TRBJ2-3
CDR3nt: TGTGCCAGCAGTGAAGAGGCGTTTATCGCGGTCCTAGGCACAGATACGCAGTATTTT
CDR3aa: CASSEEAFIAVLGTDTQYF

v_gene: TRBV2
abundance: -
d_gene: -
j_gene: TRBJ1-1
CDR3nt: TGTGCCAGCAGTTTACGATCAAGACAGGAAGCTTTCTTT
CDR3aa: CASSLRSRQEAFF

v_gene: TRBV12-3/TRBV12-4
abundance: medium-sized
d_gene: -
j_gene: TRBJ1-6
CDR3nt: TGTGCCAGCAGTTTAGGAGTCCGGGGACCCCTCCACTTT
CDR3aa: CASSLGVRGPLHF

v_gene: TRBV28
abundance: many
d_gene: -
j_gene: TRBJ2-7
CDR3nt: TGTGCCAGCAGCTCACTCACAGGGCACGAGCAGTACTTC
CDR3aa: CASSSLTGHEQYF

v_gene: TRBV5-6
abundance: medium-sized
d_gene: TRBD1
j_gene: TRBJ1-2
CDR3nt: TGTGCCAGCGGCAGACAGGGGCTCTATGGCTACACCTTC
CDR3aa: CASGRQGLYGYTF

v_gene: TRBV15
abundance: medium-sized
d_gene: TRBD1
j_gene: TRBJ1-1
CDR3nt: TGTGCCACCAGCAGAACCACCGGGACAGGGGATATGAACACTGAAGCTTTCTTT
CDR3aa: CATSRTTGTGDMNTEAFF

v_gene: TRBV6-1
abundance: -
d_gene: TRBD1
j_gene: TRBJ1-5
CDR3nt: TGTGCCAGCAGTGAAGAGGGGTCGACAGGGGAGCAGCAGCCCCAGCATTTT
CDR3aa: CASSEEGSTGEQQPQHF

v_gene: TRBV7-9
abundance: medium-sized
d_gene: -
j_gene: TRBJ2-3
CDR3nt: TGTGCCAGCAGCCTGTTGAGGGACACTAGCACAGATACGCAGTATTTT
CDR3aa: CASSLLRDTSTDTQYF

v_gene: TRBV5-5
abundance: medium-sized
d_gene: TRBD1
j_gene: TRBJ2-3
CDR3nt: TGTGCCAGCAGCCCTATCTCGCGACGCCAAGGGGGCTGGGATACGCAGTATTTT
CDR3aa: CASSPISRRQGGWDTQYF

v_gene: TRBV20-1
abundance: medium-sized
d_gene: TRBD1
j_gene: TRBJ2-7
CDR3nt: TGCAGTGCCCAGGACCGGGACAGGACGACCTACGAGCAGTACTTC
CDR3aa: CSAQDRDRTTYEQYF

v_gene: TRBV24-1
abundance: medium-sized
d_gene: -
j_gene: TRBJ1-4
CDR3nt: TGTGCCACCAGTGGTGGCAAACTGTTTTTT
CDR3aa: CATSGGKLFF

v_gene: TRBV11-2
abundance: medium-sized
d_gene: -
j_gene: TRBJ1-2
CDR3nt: TGTGCCAGCAGCTTAGGTGGCAGTTCTAACTATGGCTACACCTTC
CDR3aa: CASSLGGSSNYGYTF

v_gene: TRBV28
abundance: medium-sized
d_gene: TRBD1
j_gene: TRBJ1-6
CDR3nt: TGTGCCAGCAGGTGGACAGGGGTGGATTCACCCCTCCACTTT
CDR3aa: CASRWTGVDSPLHF

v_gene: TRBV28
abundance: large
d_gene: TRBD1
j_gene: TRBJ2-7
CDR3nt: TGTGCCAGCAGTTGGGCTCGGGACAGCCCCTACGAGCAGTACTTC
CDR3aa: CASSWARDSPYEQYF

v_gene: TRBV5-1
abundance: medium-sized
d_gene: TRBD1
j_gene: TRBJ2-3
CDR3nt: TGCGCCAGCAGCCCCGGACAGGAAACAGATACGCAGTATTTT
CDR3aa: CASSPGQETDTQYF

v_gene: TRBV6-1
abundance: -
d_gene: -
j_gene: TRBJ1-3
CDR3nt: TGTGCCAGCAAACAGGGCTCTGGAAACACCATATATTTT
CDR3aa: CASKQGSGNTIYF

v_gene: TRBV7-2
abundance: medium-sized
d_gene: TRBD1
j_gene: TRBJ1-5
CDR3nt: TGTGCCAGCAGCTTAACAGGGGTCCCAAATCAGCCCCAGCATTTT
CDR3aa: CASSLTGVPNQPQHF

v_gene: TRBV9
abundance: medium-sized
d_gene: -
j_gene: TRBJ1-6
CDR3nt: TGTGCCAGCAGCGTGAACTTGGACCCGGGTAATTCACCCCTCCACTTT
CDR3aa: CASSVNLDPGNSPLHF

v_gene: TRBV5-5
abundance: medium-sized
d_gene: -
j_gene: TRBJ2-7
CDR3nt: TGTGCCAGCAGCTTTTTAGGGGGGCCCGACGAGCAGTACTTC
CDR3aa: CASSFLGGPDEQYF

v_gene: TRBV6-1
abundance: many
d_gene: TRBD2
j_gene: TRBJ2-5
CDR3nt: TGTGCCAGCAGTTACCGGGGGGACCAAGAGACCCAGTACTTC
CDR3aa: CASSYRGDQETQYF

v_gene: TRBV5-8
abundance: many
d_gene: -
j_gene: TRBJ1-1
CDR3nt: TGTGCCAGCAGGGCACACGGGGGACACGAAAAGATGAACACTGAAGCTTTCTTT
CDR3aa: CASRAHGGHEKMNTEAFF

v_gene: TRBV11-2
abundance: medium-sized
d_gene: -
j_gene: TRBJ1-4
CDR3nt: TGTGCCAGCAGCAAGACGGACGCCGGGTCAGTGGGAAAACTGTTTTTT
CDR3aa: CASSKTDAGSVGKLFF

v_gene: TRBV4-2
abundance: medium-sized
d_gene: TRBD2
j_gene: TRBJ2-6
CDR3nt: TGTGCCAGCAGCCAAGATGGGGGGGCTGGGGCCAACGTCCTGACTTTC
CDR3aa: CASSQDGGAGANVLTF

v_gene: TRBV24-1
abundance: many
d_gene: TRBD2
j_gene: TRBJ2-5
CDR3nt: TGTGCCACCAGTGATTCGGGGACTAGCGGGCTCGCCCCAGGGACCCAGTACTTC
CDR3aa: CATSDSGTSGLAPGTQYF

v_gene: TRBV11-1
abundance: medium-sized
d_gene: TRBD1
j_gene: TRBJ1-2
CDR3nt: TGTGCCAGCAGCTTAGCCCGGGACAGCTACTATGGCTACACCTTC
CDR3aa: CASSLARDSYYGYTF

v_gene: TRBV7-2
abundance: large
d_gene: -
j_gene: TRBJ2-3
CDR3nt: TGTGCCAGCAGCATGAGACAAGGGGGGAGCACAGATACGCAGTATTTT
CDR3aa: CASSMRQGGSTDTQYF